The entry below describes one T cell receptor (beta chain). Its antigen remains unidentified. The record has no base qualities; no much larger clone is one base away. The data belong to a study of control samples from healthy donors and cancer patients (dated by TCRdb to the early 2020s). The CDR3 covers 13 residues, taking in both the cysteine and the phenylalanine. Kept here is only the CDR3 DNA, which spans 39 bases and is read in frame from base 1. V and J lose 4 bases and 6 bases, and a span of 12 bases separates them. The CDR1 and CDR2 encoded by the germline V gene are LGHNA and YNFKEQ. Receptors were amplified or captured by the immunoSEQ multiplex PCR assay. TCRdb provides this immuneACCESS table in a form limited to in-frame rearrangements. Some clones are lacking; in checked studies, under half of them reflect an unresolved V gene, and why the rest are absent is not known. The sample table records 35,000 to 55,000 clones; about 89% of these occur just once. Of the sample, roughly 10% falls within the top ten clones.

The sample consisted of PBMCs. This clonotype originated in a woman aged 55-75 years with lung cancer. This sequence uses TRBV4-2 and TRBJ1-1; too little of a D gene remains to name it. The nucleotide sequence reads TGTGCCAGCAGCCTACCGGGTAGCCCTGAAGCTTTCTTT. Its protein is CASSLPGSPEAFF.